This T cell receptor (beta chain) was captured by sequencing in a study of cytomegalovirus exposure and HLA in healthy donors. Study at large: Of a few hundred genotyped donors, roughly 86% clustered with self-reported Caucasian donors.

As regards this clone: Its antigen remains unknown.

Study conclusions and caveats: Later analysis identified 17,000 or so TCR beta sequences associated with HLA alleles, using a false discovery rate threshold of 0.05. Association of a missense DCLRE1C variant with TCR beta V- and J-gene trimming was reported in a later analysis.

PCR amplification relied on 60 Vbeta primers (plus 13 Jbeta primers). Per the study methods: Later analysis identified tens of millions of unique TCR beta chains, approximately 11 million shared. Clones were read by immunoSEQ multiplex PCR, and TCRdb kept only the in-frame ones, dropping some. That table gives V, J and clone size, and the DNA gave D and trimming. The sample lists more than 200,000 clones; approximately 81% were seen once. CDR3 length equals 15 residues. The J segment lost 1 base and the V segment lost 0 bases, leaving 0 bases of the junction unmatched. Germline V CDR1 and CDR2: SGHRS, YFSETQ.

The receptor's source is a human donor in good health. The chain links TRBV5-1 to TRBJ2-3; 9 bases map to TRBD2. Material for sequencing was PBMCs. As DNA, the CDR3 is TGCGCCAGCAGCTTGGGCGGGAGGGGCACAGATACGCAGTATTTT. Encoded protein: CASSLGGRGTDTQYF.